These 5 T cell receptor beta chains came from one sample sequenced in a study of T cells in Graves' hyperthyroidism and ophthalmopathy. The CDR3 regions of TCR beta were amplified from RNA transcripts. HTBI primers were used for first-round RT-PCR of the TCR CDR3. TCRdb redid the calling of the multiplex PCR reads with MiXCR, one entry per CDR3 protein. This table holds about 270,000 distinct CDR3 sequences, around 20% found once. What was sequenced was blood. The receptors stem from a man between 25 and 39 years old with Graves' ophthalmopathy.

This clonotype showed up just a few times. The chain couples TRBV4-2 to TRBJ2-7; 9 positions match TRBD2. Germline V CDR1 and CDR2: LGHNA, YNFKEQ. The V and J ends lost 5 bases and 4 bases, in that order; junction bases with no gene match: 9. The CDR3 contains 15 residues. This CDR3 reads CASSALAGGKYEQYF. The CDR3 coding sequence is TGTGCCAGCAGCGCTCTTGCGGGAGGGAAATACGAGCAGTACTTC.

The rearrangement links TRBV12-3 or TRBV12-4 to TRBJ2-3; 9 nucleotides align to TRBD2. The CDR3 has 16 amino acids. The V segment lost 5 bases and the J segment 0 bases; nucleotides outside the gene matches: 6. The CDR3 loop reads CASSPGLADSTDTQYF. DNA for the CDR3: TGTGCCAGCAGTCCGGGACTAGCAGATAGCACAGATACGCAGTATTTT.

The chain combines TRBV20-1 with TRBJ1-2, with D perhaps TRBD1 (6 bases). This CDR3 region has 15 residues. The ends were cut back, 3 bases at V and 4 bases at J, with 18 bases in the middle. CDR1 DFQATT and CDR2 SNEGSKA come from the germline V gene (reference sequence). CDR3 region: CSARGGRDGTYGYTF. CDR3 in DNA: TGCAGTGCTAGGGGGGGGCGGGACGGAACCTATGGCTACACCTTC.

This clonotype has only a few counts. The CDR3 DNA is TGTGCCAGCTCTCGAACCGGGACTAGCGCCTCCTACGAGCAGTACTTC. It translates to CASSRTGTSASYEQYF. This sequence joins TRBV6-1 and TRBJ2-7, with 10 bases lining up with TRBD2. The CDR3 spans 16 residues. Losses at the gene ends were 8 bases for V and 0 bases for J; bases not matched to a gene: 10. The germline V gene has CDR1 MNHNS and CDR2 SASEGT.

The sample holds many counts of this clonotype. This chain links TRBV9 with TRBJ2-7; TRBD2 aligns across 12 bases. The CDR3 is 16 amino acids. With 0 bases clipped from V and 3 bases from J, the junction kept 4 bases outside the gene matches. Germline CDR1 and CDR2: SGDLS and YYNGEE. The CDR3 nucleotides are TGTGCCAGCAGCGTAGGGCTAGCGGGAGGGGGCTACGAGCAGTACTTC. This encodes CASSVGLAGGGYEQYF.